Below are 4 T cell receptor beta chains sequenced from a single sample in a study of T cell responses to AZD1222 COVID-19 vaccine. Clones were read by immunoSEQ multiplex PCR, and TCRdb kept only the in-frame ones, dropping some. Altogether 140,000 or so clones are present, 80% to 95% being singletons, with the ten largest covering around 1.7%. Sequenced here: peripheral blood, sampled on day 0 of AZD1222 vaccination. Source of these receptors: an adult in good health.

The CDR3 here is CASSPYKGVNSPLHF. The CDR3 region has the DNA TGTGCCAGCAGTCCCTATAAAGGAGTTAATTCACCCCTCCACTTT. V is TRBV28 and J is TRBJ1-6; D not resolved. V was trimmed by 5 bases and J by 6 bases, leaving 14 bases between them. The CDR3 loop spans 15 amino acids. Germline loops: CDR1 MDHEN, CDR2 SYDVKM.

The CDR3 reads CASSQRDRGEGNTIYF. CDR3 DNA: TGCGCCAGCAGTCAACGCGACAGGGGCGAGGGAAACACCATATATTTT. The chain links TRBV23-1 to TRBJ1-3; the match to TRBD1 covers 8 bases. TRBV23-1 is an ORF, with its function uncertain. Trimming removed 2 bases from V and 4 bases from J; junction bases left unmatched: 7. CDR3 length equals 16 residues.

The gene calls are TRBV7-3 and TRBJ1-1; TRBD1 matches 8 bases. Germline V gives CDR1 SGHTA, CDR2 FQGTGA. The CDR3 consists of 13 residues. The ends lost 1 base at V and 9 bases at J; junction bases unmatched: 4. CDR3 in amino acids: CASSLRQGSKAFF. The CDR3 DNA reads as TGTGCCAGCAGCTTAAGACAGGGGTCGAAAGCTTTCTTT. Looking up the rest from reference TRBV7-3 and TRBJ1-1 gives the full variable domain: GAGVSQTPSNKVTEKGKYVELRCDPISGHTALYWYRQSLGQGPEFLIYFQGTGAADDSGLPNDRFFAVRPEGSVSTLKIQRTERGDSAVYLCASSLRQGSKAFFGQGTRLTVV.

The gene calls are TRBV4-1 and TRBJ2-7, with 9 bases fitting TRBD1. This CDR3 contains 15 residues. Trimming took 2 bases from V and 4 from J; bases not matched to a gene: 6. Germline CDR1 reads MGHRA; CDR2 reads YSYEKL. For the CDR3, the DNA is TGCGCCAGCAGCCAATGGACAGGGGATGGTTACGAGCAGTACTTC. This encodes CASSQWTGDGYEQYF.